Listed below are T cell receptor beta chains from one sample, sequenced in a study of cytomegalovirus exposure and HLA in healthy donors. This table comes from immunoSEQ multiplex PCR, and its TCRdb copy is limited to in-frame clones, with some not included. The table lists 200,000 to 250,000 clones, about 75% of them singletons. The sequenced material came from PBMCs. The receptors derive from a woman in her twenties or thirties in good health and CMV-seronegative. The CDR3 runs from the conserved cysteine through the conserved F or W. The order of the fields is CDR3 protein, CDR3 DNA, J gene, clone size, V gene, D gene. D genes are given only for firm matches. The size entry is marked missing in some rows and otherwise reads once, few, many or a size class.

CDR3: CATGSRTSGGAFQETQYF
DNA: TGTGCTACTGGTTCCCGGACTAGCGGGGGGGCTTTCCAAGAGACCCAGTACTTC
J: TRBJ2-5
size: NA
V: TRBV12-5
D: TRBD2

CDR3: CSGGGGPYEQYF
DNA: TGCAGCGGCGGGGGGGGACCCTACGAGCAGTACTTC
J: TRBJ2-7
size: NA
V: TRBV29-1
D: TRBD2

CDR3: CASSNGRVNTDTQYF
DNA: TGTGCCAGTAGTAACGGCAGGGTTAACACAGATACGCAGTATTTT
J: TRBJ2-3
size: once
V: TRBV19
D: NA

CDR3: CASSSPRGGGDEQYF
DNA: TGTGCCAGCAGCTCCCCTCGGGGAGGGGGGGACGAGCAGTACTTC
J: TRBJ2-7
size: NA
V: TRBV13
D: NA

CDR3: CASSNSRGQETQYF
DNA: TGTGCCAGCAGTAACTCTAGAGGCCAAGAGACCCAGTACTTC
J: TRBJ2-5
size: once
V: TRBV2
D: NA

CDR3: CASSEARGAFSYNEQFF
DNA: TGTGCCAGCAGTGAAGCGCGGGGGGCTTTCTCCTACAATGAGCAGTTCTTC
J: TRBJ2-1
size: NA
V: TRBV2
D: TRBD2

CDR3: CASSEVTSGGAKTQYF
DNA: TGTGCCAGCAGTGAGGTCACTAGCGGGGGGGCGAAGACCCAGTACTTC
J: TRBJ2-5
size: NA
V: TRBV6-1
D: TRBD2

CDR3: CASSSGQGSDEQYF
DNA: TGCGCCAGCAGCTCCGGACAGGGGAGCGACGAGCAGTACTTC
J: TRBJ2-7
size: NA
V: TRBV4-1
D: TRBD1

CDR3: CASSVGGDFSGNTIYF
DNA: TGTGCCAGCAGCGTAGGAGGAGATTTCTCTGGAAACACCATATATTTT
J: TRBJ1-3
size: NA
V: TRBV9
D: NA

CDR3: CASSVEGGIRETQYF
DNA: TGTGCCAGCAGCGTAGAGGGCGGGATAAGGGAGACCCAGTACTTC
J: TRBJ2-5
size: NA
V: TRBV9
D: NA

CDR3: CATLLGQGAYGYTF
DNA: TGTGCCACCCTTCTGGGACAGGGGGCATATGGCTACACCTTC
J: TRBJ1-2
size: NA
V: TRBV6-1
D: TRBD1

CDR3: CASSLYVGQGYEQFF
DNA: TGTGCCAGCAGCTTATATGTGGGGCAGGGCTATGAGCAGTTCTTC
J: TRBJ2-1
size: NA
V: TRBV7-2
D: NA

CDR3: CASSVVAGKNTEAFF
DNA: TGTGCCAGCAGCGTAGTTGCAGGGAAGAACACTGAAGCTTTCTTT
J: TRBJ1-1
size: NA
V: TRBV9
D: NA

CDR3: CASSPRDRPSYGYTF
DNA: TGTGCCAGCAGTCCCCGGGACAGACCTTCCTATGGCTACACCTTC
J: TRBJ1-2
size: NA
V: TRBV27
D: TRBD1

CDR3: CASSLNPTENNSPLHF
DNA: TGCGCCAGCAGCTTGAATCCTACAGAGAATAATTCACCCCTCCACTTT
J: TRBJ1-6
size: NA
V: TRBV5-1
D: NA

CDR3: CASSPIVWDRGDIQYF
DNA: TGTGCCAGCAGTCCGATCGTCTGGGACAGGGGGGACATTCAGTACTTC
J: TRBJ2-4
size: NA
V: TRBV2
D: TRBD1

CDR3: CAWRPGDSYNEQFF
DNA: TGTGCCTGGAGGCCGGGGGACTCCTACAATGAGCAGTTCTTC
J: TRBJ2-1
size: NA
V: TRBV30
D: NA

CDR3: CASSEEPTKAGGIIAKNIQYF
DNA: TGTGCCAGCAGTGAAGAGCCCACGAAGGCGGGGGGGATAATAGCCAAAAACATTCAGTACTTC
J: TRBJ2-4
size: NA
V: TRBV6-1
D: TRBD2

CDR3: CASSLGGPSYNEQFF
DNA: TGTGCCAGCAGCCTCGGGGGTCCCTCCTACAATGAGCAGTTCTTC
J: TRBJ2-1
size: NA
V: TRBV27
D: NA

CDR3: CASSLGASSGNTIYF
DNA: TGTGCCAGCAGCTTAGGGGCCAGCTCTGGAAACACCATATATTTT
J: TRBJ1-3
size: NA
V: TRBV7-2
D: NA

CDR3: CASSLAGGAAETQYF
DNA: TGTGCCAGCAGCTTAGCGGGCGGGGCCGCAGAGACCCAGTACTTC
J: TRBJ2-5
size: NA
V: TRBV7-3
D: NA

CDR3: CASSGQGPGTEAFF
DNA: TGTGCCAGCAGCGGACAGGGGCCGGGGACTGAAGCTTTCTTT
J: TRBJ1-1
size: few
V: TRBV7-8
D: TRBD1

CDR3: CASSRDFNTGELFF
DNA: TGTGCCAGCAGTAGGGACTTCAACACCGGGGAGCTGTTTTTT
J: TRBJ2-2
size: once
V: TRBV2
D: NA

CDR3: CASSSPGGSETQYF
DNA: TGCGCCAGCAGCTCCCCAGGGGGCTCGGAGACCCAGTACTTC
J: TRBJ2-5
size: few
V: TRBV5-1
D: TRBD1

CDR3: CASSEGLAGTGELFF
DNA: TGTGCCAGCAGTGAGGGACTAGCGGGAACCGGGGAGCTGTTTTTT
J: TRBJ2-2
size: NA
V: TRBV2
D: TRBD2

CDR3: CAGTSGSLSTDTQYF
DNA: TGTGCCGGGACTAGCGGGAGTCTCAGCACAGATACGCAGTATTTT
J: TRBJ2-3
size: once
V: TRBV30
D: TRBD2

CDR3: CASSLRTGGTEAFF
DNA: TGCGCCAGCAGCCTACGGACAGGGGGCACTGAAGCTTTCTTT
J: TRBJ1-1
size: NA
V: TRBV5-1
D: TRBD1

CDR3: CASSLNPSSYNEQFF
DNA: TGTGCTAGCAGCTTAAACCCCAGCTCCTACAATGAGCAGTTCTTC
J: TRBJ2-1
size: once
V: TRBV7-7
D: NA

CDR3: CASSLSSSGGVKQFF
DNA: TGTGCCAGCAGCTTATCGTCTAGCGGGGGGGTTAAGCAGTTCTTC
J: TRBJ2-1
size: NA
V: TRBV7-9
D: TRBD2

CDR3: CASSNQQSYEQYF
DNA: TGTGCCAGCTCAAACCAACAATCCTACGAGCAGTACTTC
J: TRBJ2-7
size: once
V: TRBV18
D: NA

CDR3: CASRGQGRDTQYF
DNA: TGTGCCAGTAGGGGACAGGGGCGAGATACGCAGTATTTT
J: TRBJ2-3
size: few
V: TRBV19
D: TRBD1

CDR3: CASSQETPVYNEKLFF
DNA: TGCGCCAGCAGCCAAGAAACCCCCGTCTATAATGAAAAACTGTTTTTT
J: TRBJ1-4
size: NA
V: TRBV4-1
D: NA